This TCR beta chain is drawn from a study of cytomegalovirus exposure and HLA in healthy donors. Study conclusions and caveats: Cytomegalovirus association was listed for about 150 TCR beta chains.

Those who donated were healthy bone marrow donors. A multiplex PCR was run with 60 Vbeta primers and 13 Jbeta primers. TCRdb keeps only in-frame clones here, not all; method: immunoSEQ multiplex PCR. The table lists 120,000 to 150,000 clones, 50% to 75% of them singletons, with less than 3.5% in the top ten. Per the germline V gene, CDR1 is GTSNPN and CDR2 is SVGIG (reference sequence). V lost 3 bases, J lost 4 bases, and 21 bases stayed unmatched. This CDR3 comprises 19 residues. Only one count was recorded for this clone. The antigen is not known. The clonotype originates from a woman aged 25 to 39 in good health and CMV-seropositive. Material: PBMCs. This chain joins TRBV30 and TRBJ1-1, with TRBD1 identical over 9 bases. The CDR3 loop reads CAWRPPRFLNRGLGTEAFF. DNA of the CDR3: TGTGCCTGGAGGCCCCCCCGCTTCCTTAACAGGGGGCTGGGCACTGAAGCTTTCTTT. Complete variable domain (other parts from reference TRBV30 and TRBJ1-1): SQTIHQWPATLVQPVGSPLSLECTVEGTSNPNLYWYRQAAGRGLQLLFYSVGIGQISSEVPQNLSASRPQDRQFILSSKKLLLSDSGFYLCAWRPPRFLNRGLGTEAFFGQGTRLTVV.